Below are 3 T cell receptor beta chains sequenced from a single sample in a study of T-cell memory formation after mild COVID-19. TCRdb reprocessed the 5' RACE reads via MiXCR and lists one record per CDR3 protein. Of under 300,000 distinct CDR3 sequences in the sample, over 7% were seen once. Input material: PBMCs or a T cell subset sorted from them (not recorded which). The receptors derive from a man aged 18 to 30 who had mild COVID-19 (a few samples of this study predate the infection). Cell type and time point are not known.

The table lists this clonotype with many counts. This chain links TRBV7-9 with TRBJ2-3, with D possibly TRBD2 on 9 matching bases. V was pared by 6 bases and J by 6 bases, with 22 bases between. Germline CDR1 reads SEHNR; CDR2 reads FQNEAQ (reference sequence). This CDR3 spans 16 amino acids. DNA of the CDR3: TGTGCCAGCAGTCGACAGGGGCGGGGGGGCCTTGATACGCAGTATTTT. Encoded protein: CASSRQGRGGLDTQYF.

The J gene is TRBJ1-2, the V gene TRBV25-1, with D hard to call. Germline-derived CDR1 and CDR2 are MGHDK and SYGVNS. V was clipped by 4 bases and J by 4 bases, with 16 bases between them. The length of the CDR3 is 15 residues. The DNA for the CDR3 is TGTGCCAGCAGTGGGGAAGGATTACCTCCCTATGGCTACACCTTC. Its translation is CASSGEGLPPYGYTF.

This clonotype was found many times. V usage is TRBV5-6 and J usage is TRBJ2-4; 12 nucleotides line up with TRBD1. Trimming removed 3 bases from V and 8 bases from J; junction bases left unmatched: 6. Germline values: CDR1 SGHDT, CDR2 YYEEEE. CDR3 length: 15 amino acids. The chain's CDR3 is CASSSGTGGWYIQYF. DNA of the CDR3: TGTGCCAGCAGCTCCGGGACAGGGGGCTGGTACATTCAGTACTTC.